Listed here are 23 T cell receptor beta chains from one sample, sequenced in a study of blood T cells in healthy people across ages. Primed by a sample-barcoded 5' primer and a J-beta primer mix, a second PCR proceeded for about 6 to 11 cycles. MiXCR was run by TCRdb on the 5' RACE reads, yielding one entry per CDR3 protein. This table holds approximately 1,100,000 distinct CDR3 sequences, around 43% found once. The sequenced sample consisted of blood. The receptors shown here come from an older woman in good health.

The chain joins TRBV28 to TRBJ2-2; D gene ambiguous. The V end was cut by 5 bases, the J end by 10 bases, with 8 bases between. The V gene's germline CDR1 is MDHEN and CDR2 SYDVKM. This CDR3 contains 11 residues. This chain's CDR3 is CASSQDLELFF. The DNA of the CDR3 is TGTGCCAGCAGTCAGGACCTGGAGCTGTTTTTT.

In this sample, this clonotype turned up a few times. V is TRBV7-9 and J is TRBJ2-3; D might be TRBD1 or TRBD2, each matching 6 bases. There are 15 residues in the CDR3. The germline CDR1 and CDR2 sequences are SEHNR and FQNEAQ (reference sequence). V lost 5 bases, J lost 2 bases, and 14 bases lay in between. This CDR3 is CASSQGQGLTDTQYF. The CDR3, as DNA: TGTGCCAGCAGCCAGGGGCAGGGACTCACAGATACGCAGTATTTT.

This clonotype was seen only a few times. This chain joins TRBV4-1 and TRBJ2-7; 14 bases line up with TRBD2. Germline V gene data show CDR1 as MGHRA and CDR2 as YSYEKL. Losses at the gene ends were 6 bases for V and 4 bases for J; bases not matched to a gene: 14. The CDR3 consists of 18 residues. The CDR3 DNA reads TGCGCCAGCAGTCCTACGACTAGCGGGAGGGTCCAGGCGTACGAGCAGTACTTC. Protein: CASSPTTSGRVQAYEQYF.

The rearrangement links TRBV7-9 to TRBJ2-7; D might be TRBD2 (5 bases). The J call may be in error: the DNA end matches TRBJ2-5 better. CDR1 SEHNR and CDR2 FQNEAQ come from the germline V gene (reference sequence). This CDR3 is built from 15 residues. The CDR3 region has the DNA TGTGCCAGCAGCACTAGAAAAGGGAGTACGGAGACCCAGTACTTC. Translation: CASSTRKGSTETQYF.

The rearrangement links TRBV7-8 to TRBJ2-3; 10 bases line up with TRBD1. The CDR3 loop spans 15 amino acids. Germline CDR1 SGHVS, CDR2 FQNEAQ. V gave up 1 base and J gave up 5 bases; unmatched junction bases: 3. The CDR3 reads CASSLGGTGVDTQYF. CDR3 nucleotide sequence: TGTGCCAGCAGCTTAGGCGGGACAGGGGTAGATACGCAGTATTTT.

This chain links TRBV27 with TRBJ1-2; D call uncertain. Trimming cost V 2 bases and J 7 bases, with 8 bases left between them. This CDR3 contains 12 residues. Germline V CDR1 and CDR2: MNHEY, SMNVEV (reference sequence). The CDR3 reads CASSLKGTGYTF. The CDR3 bases are TGTGCCAGCAGTTTAAAGGGAACTGGCTACACCTTC.

This chain connects TRBV6-1 to TRBJ2-5, with 13 bases fitting TRBD2. The J call is doubtful: the DNA matches TRBJ2-7 better. The germline gives CDR1 MNHNS, CDR2 SASEGT. This CDR3 is 16 amino acids long. CDR3 sequence: CASFRTSGSIIDEQYF. The CDR3 coding sequence is TGTGCCAGCTTTCGGACTAGCGGGAGTATAATCGACGAGCAGTACTTC.

Remarks on this clonotype: An end of the junction does not agree with germline; a read error may underlie this. The chain carries TRBV20-1 and TRBJ2-1, with a possible D match to TRBD2 (5 bases). The CDR3 is 15 residues long. CDR1 DFQATT and CDR2 SNEGSKA come from the germline V gene (reference sequence). The CDR3 DNA follows: TGCAGTACTAGAGAAGGGTGGAGCTCCTACAATGAGCAGTTCTTC. Amino acid sequence: CSTREGWSSYNEQFF.

This clonotype was found a few times. This chain uses TRBV29-1 with TRBJ2-1; the match to TRBD1 covers 7 bases. Germline V gene lookup returns CDR1 SQVTM and CDR2 ANQGSEA. The CDR3 totals 13 residues. With 7 bases clipped from V and 6 bases from J, the junction kept 9 bases outside the gene matches. CDR3 residues: CSGDRAGSNEQFF. DNA of the CDR3: TGCAGCGGAGACAGGGCGGGCTCCAATGAGCAGTTCTTC.

The chain joins TRBV7-8 to TRBJ1-5; 10 bases map to TRBD1. This CDR3 is 16 amino acids long. V dropped 4 bases and J dropped 3; count of bases not matched to a gene: 6. CDR1 is SGHVS and CDR2 is FQNEAQ in the germline V gene. CDR3 protein: CASSYGTGVFNQPQHF. DNA for the CDR3: TGTGCCAGCAGCTACGGGACAGGGGTATTCAATCAGCCCCAGCATTTT.

The genes are TRBV5-1 and TRBJ1-1; the D is unclear. Germline-derived CDR1 and CDR2 are SGHRS and YFSETQ. The length of the CDR3 is 14 residues. The V and J ends lost 2 bases and 5 bases respectively, with 13 bases between them. CDR3 coding DNA: TGCGCCAGCAGCTTACGACCGAGCGGAACTGAAGCTTTCTTT. It specifies CASSLRPSGTEAFF.

The rearrangement links TRBV2 to TRBJ2-5, with D tentatively TRBD1 (6 bases). The ends were cut back, 4 bases at V and 5 bases at J, with 11 bases in the middle. From germline, CDR1 is SNHLY and CDR2 FYNNEI. There are 13 residues in the CDR3. CDR3 sequence reads: CASSGTVGETQYF. The CDR3 DNA follows: TGTGCCAGCAGTGGGACAGTGGGGGAGACCCAGTACTTC.

As for this clonotype: One junction end does not reproduce the germline sequence, and a read error may be involved. The gene calls are TRBV15 and TRBJ2-3, with D unclear. Germline CDR1 is LNHNV and CDR2 is YYDKDF (reference sequence). The CDR3 consists of 15 residues. This CDR3 is CATSTRIRSTDTLYF. CDR3 sequence (DNA): TGTGCCACCAGCACCCGGATCAGAAGCACAGATACGCTGTATTTT.

In regard to this clonotype: The junction does not match germline at one end; this may be a read error. CDR3 protein: CANSNRRGMDEQYF. The CDR3 nucleotides are TGTGCCAACAGTAACCGCAGGGGGATGGACGAGCAGTACTTC. V and J are TRBV6-6 and TRBJ2-7; 7 bases agree with TRBD1. CDR3 length: 14 residues. Germline CDR1 is MNHNY and CDR2 is SVGAGI (reference sequence).

The CDR3 bases are TGTGCCAGCAGCTCCGGCGCGCAGAGCTCCTACGAGCAGTACTTC. It codes for CASSSGAQSSYEQYF. V and J are TRBV21-1 and TRBJ2-7; TRBD1 reflects the table's D call only, with no check against the DNA. TRBV21-1 is a pseudogene segment. The CDR3 extends over 15 amino acids.

As concerns this clonotype: A read error may produce the germline difference seen at one junction end. V is TRBV6-2 or TRBV6-3 and J is TRBJ2-1; 7 bases agree with TRBD2. Germline-derived CDR1 and CDR2 are MNHEY and SVGEGT. CDR3 length: 15 amino acids. The DNA of the CDR3 is TGTGTCAGCAGTTCTTTAGCGGGTTTTTACAATGAGCAGTTCTTC. Residues: CVSSSLAGFYNEQFF.

The sample holds a few counts of this clonotype. As DNA, the CDR3 is TGTGCCAGCAGCTTAGGTGGGGTTCGGCGGACGGCTGAAGCTTTCTTT. It yields the protein CASSLGGVRRTAEAFF. The chain has TRBV7-2 and TRBJ1-1, with D unclear. Trimming pared 1 base from V and 6 bases from J, leaving 18 bases between. From germline, CDR1 is SGHTA and CDR2 FQGNSA. There are 16 residues in the CDR3.

A word on this clonotype: Just one base apart from a much larger clone, this may be a read error. The genes are TRBV6-2 or TRBV6-3 and TRBJ2-3, with 7 bases fitting TRBD2. CDR1 is MNHEY, CDR2 SVGEGT, per germline. The CDR3 runs to 15 residues. The junction had 6 bases not matched to a gene; V was cut back by 2 bases and J by 4 bases. The CDR3 DNA follows: TGTGCCAGCAGTTACCCCGGGGGGTGGTCAGATACGCAGTATTTT. Protein product: CASSYPGGWSDTQYF.

The gene calls are TRBV27 and TRBJ1-2; D remains unclear. Germline V gene sequence: CDR1 MNHEY, CDR2 SMNVEV (reference sequence). This CDR3 region has 13 residues. Trimming left V 6 bases short and J 0 bases short, with 8 bases between. CDR3 sequence reads: CASRNGANYGYTF. CDR3 nucleotides: TGTGCCAGCAGAAATGGAGCTAACTATGGCTACACCTTC.

In this sample, this clonotype turned up a few times. The chain carries TRBV11-2 and TRBJ2-7, with 8 bases fitting TRBD2. CDR1 and CDR2 from the germline V gene are SGHAT and FQNNGV. This CDR3 comprises 12 residues. Losses at the gene ends were 4 bases for V and 6 bases for J; bases not matched to a gene: 2. CDR3: CASSYSGIEQYF. Written as DNA, the CDR3 is TGTGCCAGCAGCTATAGCGGGATCGAGCAGTACTTC.

Only a few counts were recorded for this clonotype. The chain recombines TRBV4-1 with TRBJ2-4; 8 bases are a match to TRBD1. V was pared by 0 bases and J by 4 bases, with 8 bases of the junction left unmatched. Germline V gene data show CDR1 as MGHRA and CDR2 as YSYEKL. This CDR3 contains 17 residues. This CDR3 is CASSQERAGGSKNIQYF. CDR3 nucleotide sequence: TGCGCCAGCAGCCAAGAAAGGGCAGGGGGCTCGAAAAACATTCAGTACTTC.

This chain connects TRBV6-2 or TRBV6-3 to TRBJ1-1, with 12 bases fitting TRBD1. Trimming removed 6 bases from V and 6 bases from J; junction bases left unmatched: 8. There are 15 residues in the CDR3. From germline, CDR1 is MNHEY and CDR2 SVGEGT. The DNA of the CDR3 is TGTGCCAGCAGCCAAGGGACAGGGGGCTTATCTGAAGCTTTCTTT. This sequence encodes CASSQGTGGLSEAFF.

For this clonotype: The junction differs from germline at one of its ends, possibly a read error. The chain recombines TRBV12-3 or TRBV12-4 with TRBJ2-7, with D hard to call. CDR3 size: 12 residues. CDR3 sequence reads: CAGSFGSYEQYF. The CDR3 region has the DNA TGTGCCGGCAGTTTTGGGTCCTACGAGCAGTACTTC.